These T cell receptor beta chains were read from a single sample in a study of cytomegalovirus exposure and HLA in healthy donors. Generated by immunoSEQ multiplex PCR, the TCRdb table keeps only in-frame clones and is missing some. The profile shows some 120,000 clones, 60% to 80% of them singletons. The material sequenced was PBMCs. These TCRs come from a man aged 25-45 years in good health and CMV-seronegative. Both conserved end residues are trimmed from each CDR3.

>TRBJ1-1|TRBV18
ASSPRTGMNTEAF
>TRBJ2-1|TRBV9
ASSVHGRGLAGYNEQF
>TRBJ2-7|TRBV6-1
ASSRGSYEQY
>TRBJ2-5|TRBV7-2
ASSSAGGRGETQY
>TRBJ1-1|TRBV30
AWRPEVRGLTEAF
>TRBJ1-6|TRBV5-1
ASSPQGGGTNNSPLR
>TRBJ1-2|TRBV7-3
ASSSTGESGYT
>TRBJ1-4|TRBV4-3
ASSPSSGGIGEKLF
>TRBJ1-3|TRBV15
ATSRDRDGNTIY
>TRBJ1-1|TRBV11-2
ASSLVRVAEAF
>TRBJ1-6|TRBV25-1
ASSEHGWYNSPLH
>TRBJ2-3|TRBV11-2
ASKRGQTEILSTDTQY
>TRBJ2-3|TRBV11-2
ASSPRLAGGTDTQY
>TRBJ1-1|TRBV20-1
SAREGTEAF
>TRBJ2-3|TRBV7-8
ASSPRGSGVTSTDTQY
>TRBJ1-6|TRBV9
ASSVVGVLYNSPLH
>TRBJ2-5|TRBV9
ASSLRQGEQY
>TRBJ2-7|TRBV5-1
ASSLGQVAYEQY
>TRBJ2-6|TRBV4-3
ASSQGEGSGANVLT
>TRBJ2-7|TRBV5-1
AGSSAVTGTGDIYEQY
>TRBJ2-2|TRBV7-9
ASSTTGMNTGELF
>TRBJ2-5|TRBV27
ASSQGTGGGQETQY
>TRBJ1-5|TRBV7-2
ASSLSYWGQGGNQPQH
>TRBJ2-3|TRBV28
ASSTRDTQY
>TRBJ2-3|TRBV30
AWSIFLVGGTDTQY
>TRBJ2-7|TRBV4-1
ASSQVFDLDRSSYEQY
>TRBJ2-7|TRBV7-9
ASSLGLAVYEQY
>TRBJ1-2|TRBV30
AWSGFRETLYGYT
>TRBJ1-6|TRBV6-5
ASSEGSPLH
>TRBJ2-2|TRBV5-4
ASSRRGGRSGELF
>TRBJ1-3|TRBV7-9
ASTEPQTGILSGNTIY
>TRBJ1-3|TRBV5-6
ASSLGEESGNTIY
>TRBJ1-2|TRBV20-1
SASHNYGYT
>TRBJ1-1|TRBV5-1
ASSLQGGPMINTEAF
>TRBJ1-5|TRBV7-2
ASSLVAGSINQPQH
>TRBJ2-3|TRBV10-3
AISELAGSTDTQY
>TRBJ2-3|TRBV5-1
ASSLGSGESTDTQY
>TRBJ1-3|TRBV7-6
ASSLADSVSGNTIY
>TRBJ1-2|TRBV28
ASSFRRGKPNYGYT
>TRBJ1-1|TRBV5-4
ASSLGAGGRNTEAF
>TRBJ2-5|TRBV5-6
ASSLVTGRGETQY
>TRBJ2-1|TRBV19
ASSGDRYNEQF
>TRBJ1-1|TRBV5-1
ASSLDRVGNTEAF
>TRBJ2-1|TRBV5-1
ASSPSGSSSYNEQF
>TRBJ2-3|TRBV5-1
ASTPGGRTSTDTQY